Listed below are T cell receptor beta chains from one sample, sequenced in a study of cytomegalovirus exposure and HLA in healthy donors. Profiled with immunoSEQ multiplex PCR; TCRdb holds only in-frame clones, not every one. The sample lists about 150,000 clones, 65% to 80% occurring once. The sequencing input was PBMCs. The receptors come from a woman between 40 and 55 years old in good health and CMV-seronegative. Both conserved end residues are part of each CDR3.

j_call: TRBJ1-3
v_call: TRBV11-3
cdr3_aa: CASSLDRQVGNTIYF

j_call: TRBJ1-4
v_call: TRBV6-1
cdr3_aa: CASSEETGGGEKLFF

j_call: TRBJ2-3
v_call: TRBV6-1
cdr3_aa: CASSETSGGTDTQYF

j_call: TRBJ1-5
v_call: TRBV5-1
cdr3_aa: CASSFQGGDQPQHF

j_call: TRBJ2-7
v_call: TRBV10-3
cdr3_aa: CAISESTSAGLTEYF

j_call: TRBJ2-1
v_call: TRBV6-4
cdr3_aa: CASRPSGTYNEQFF

j_call: TRBJ2-7
v_call: TRBV19
cdr3_aa: CASSPGLGSYEQYF

j_call: TRBJ2-3
v_call: TRBV5-1
cdr3_aa: CASSLERSSGGTDTQYF

j_call: TRBJ2-7
v_call: TRBV28
cdr3_aa: CASSLDFFEQYF

j_call: TRBJ2-1
v_call: TRBV29-1
cdr3_aa: CSVDGSQSDEQFF

j_call: TRBJ2-5
v_call: TRBV10-3
cdr3_aa: CAISPQGGSGGAGETQYF

j_call: TRBJ1-1
v_call: TRBV6-6
cdr3_aa: CASSTTTGLAFF

j_call: TRBJ1-2
v_call: TRBV2
cdr3_aa: CASTGTGENYGYTF

j_call: TRBJ1-1
v_call: TRBV2
cdr3_aa: CASSVGQKNTEAFF

j_call: TRBJ2-7
v_call: TRBV11-3
cdr3_aa: CASSSVPYEQYF

j_call: TRBJ2-1
v_call: TRBV11-3
cdr3_aa: CASSSQSTENNEQFF

j_call: TRBJ2-7
v_call: TRBV15
cdr3_aa: CATSRSSGTGGAGALYF

j_call: TRBJ1-1
v_call: TRBV11-2
cdr3_aa: CASSYQKTGVNTEAFF

j_call: TRBJ1-1
v_call: TRBV15
cdr3_aa: CATSTDPLGANTEAFF

j_call: TRBJ1-5
v_call: TRBV28
cdr3_aa: CASSLRGASQPQHF

j_call: TRBJ1-4
v_call: TRBV6-6
cdr3_aa: CASSGQGGEKLFF

j_call: TRBJ2-7
v_call: TRBV28
cdr3_aa: CASRTTLQVPLSYEQYF